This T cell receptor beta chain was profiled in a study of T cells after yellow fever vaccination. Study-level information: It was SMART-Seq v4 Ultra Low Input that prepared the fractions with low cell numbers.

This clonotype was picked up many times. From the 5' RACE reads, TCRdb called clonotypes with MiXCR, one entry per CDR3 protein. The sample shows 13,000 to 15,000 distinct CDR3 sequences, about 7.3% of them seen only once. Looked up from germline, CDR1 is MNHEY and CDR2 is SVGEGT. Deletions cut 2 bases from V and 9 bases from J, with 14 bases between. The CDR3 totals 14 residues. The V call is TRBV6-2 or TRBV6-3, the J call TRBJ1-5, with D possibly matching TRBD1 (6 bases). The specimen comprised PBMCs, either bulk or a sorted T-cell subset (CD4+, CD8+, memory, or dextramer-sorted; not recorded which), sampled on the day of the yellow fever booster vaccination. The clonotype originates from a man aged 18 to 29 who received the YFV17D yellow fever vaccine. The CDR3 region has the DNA TGTGCCAGCAGTTACGATCAGGGGATCCCGCCCCAGCATTTT. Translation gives CASSYDQGIPPQHF.